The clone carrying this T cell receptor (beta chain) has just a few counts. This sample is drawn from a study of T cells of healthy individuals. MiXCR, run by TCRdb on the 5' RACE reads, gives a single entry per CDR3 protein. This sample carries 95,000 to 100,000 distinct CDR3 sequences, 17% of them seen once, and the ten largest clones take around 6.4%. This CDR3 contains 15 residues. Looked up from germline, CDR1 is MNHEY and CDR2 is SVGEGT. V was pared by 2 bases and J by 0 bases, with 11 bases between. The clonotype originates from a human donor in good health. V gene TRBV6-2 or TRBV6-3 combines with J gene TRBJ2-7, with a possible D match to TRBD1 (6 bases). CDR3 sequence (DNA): TGTGCCAGCAGTTACCGACAGGCGAGCTCCTACGAGCAGTACTTC. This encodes CASSYRQASSYEQYF.